The 14 T cell receptor delta chains below were found in one sample sequenced in a study of DNA immune sequencing with unique molecular identifiers (dated by TCRdb to 2020 to 2022). The library came from multiplex PCR. TCRdb lists the instrument as Illumina MiniSeq. A 32-plex assay amplified the genomic DNA, with primers for all 8 TRDV and 4 TRDJ genes spanning the CDR3. A 12-nucleotide UMI was added during about 3 barcoding PCR cycles, followed by a second PCR with Illumina adapter primers. Public reads were reanalyzed in TCRdb with CATT, and rows carrying the same DNA were merged afterwards. The sample yields 4,000 to 6,000 delta-chain clones; 10% to 15% were counted once. About 47% of the sample is taken by the ten largest. The sample taken for sequencing was gamma-delta T cells enriched from blood buffy coat, or unenriched PBMCs (not recorded which). The receptors originated from a human donor in good health.

This clone came up many times. Translating this DNA gives a protein that differs at residue 13 from the TCRdb one, which belongs to a much larger clone; a read error is likely, and the protein shown is this translation. The chain joins TRDV2 to TRDJ1; the match to TRDD3 covers 11 bases. The CDR3 has 15 residues. Germline V gene sequence: CDR1 GEAIGNYY, CDR2 EKD. The CDR3 bases are TGTGCCTGTGCCCAACTGGGGGATAGGGACGATAAACACATCTTT. Amino acids: CACAQLGDRDDKHIF.

This clone was detected only a few times. This sequence is one base from a far larger clone and is likely a read error. The chain links TRDV2 to TRDJ1; 11 bases match TRDD3. Looked up from germline, CDR1 is GEAIGNYY and CDR2 is EKD. V trimming: 3 bases; J trimming: 3 bases; junction bases outside the gene matches: 17. The CDR3 consists of 19 residues. The CDR3 loop reads CACDPVVLGDIWNSDKLIF. In DNA, the CDR3 is TGTGCCTGTGACCCCGTCGTACTGGGGGATATTTGGAATTCCGATAAACTCATCTTT.

There are a few counts of this clone. The protein in TCRdb stems from a much larger clone and differs at residue 10 from this DNA's translation, likely a read error; here the protein is translated from the DNA. The chain employs TRDV2 and TRDJ1; no clear D. The CDR3 runs 14 residues. The germline V gene encodes CDR1 GEAIGNYY and CDR2 EKD. The CDR3 here is CACDSVENTVKLIF. CDR3 in DNA: TGTGCCTGTGATTCGGTAGAGAACACCGTTAAACTCATCTTT.

With regard to this clone: The protein TCRdb gives is from a much larger clone and does not agree with this DNA's translation at residue 12, likely a read error; the protein shown here comes from the DNA. The V and J genes are TRDV2 and TRDJ1; 11 bases align to TRDD3. CDR1 is GEAIGNYY, CDR2 EKD, per germline. This CDR3 has 15 residues. DNA for the CDR3: TGTGCCTGTGACCTACTGGGGGATAGGGGCGATACACTCATCTTT. It codes for CACDLLGDRGDTLIF.

A word on this clone: Since a much larger clone is just one base distant, this may be a read error. Other nucleotide sequences from this sample produce the same CDR3. The chain carries TRDV1 and TRDJ1; perhaps TRDD3 as D (6 bases). Here the J gene was assigned by germline matching of the DNA, as TCRdb has none. There are 25 residues in the CDR3. Germline loops: CDR1 TSWWSYY, CDR2 QGS. V lost 1 base and J lost 0, with 39 bases in between. The CDR3 is CALGEQPGRLELGDLPFVNTDKLIF. CDR3 sequence (DNA): TGTGCTCTTGGGGAACAACCCGGGCGGCTAGAGCTAGGGGATTTACCCTTTGTGAACACCGATAAACTCATCTTT.

This clone appeared once. The chain is built from TRDV1 and TRDJ1, with D uncertain. Germline matching of the DNA provided the J gene here, since TCRdb leaves it blank. The CDR3 has 21 amino acids. Trimming cost V 1 base and J 0 bases, with 27 bases left between them. The germline V gene encodes CDR1 TSWWSYY and CDR2 QGS. The DNA for the CDR3 is TGTGCTCTTGGGGAACGGGCCTCCGGGAACAAGGCTGCTCCGTACACCGATAAACTCATCTTT. Its translation: CALGERASGNKAAPYTDKLIF.

This clone was seen only a few times. The translation of this DNA and the TCRdb protein of a much larger clone differ at residue 4, probably owing to a read error; the protein shown here is translated from the DNA. V is TRDV2 and J is TRDJ1, with D hard to call. CDR1 and CDR2 from the germline V gene are GEAIGNYY and EKD. V gave up 6 bases and J gave up 0 bases, with 19 bases separating them. This CDR3 region has 16 residues. DNA for the CDR3: TGTGCCTGTAACCCGTCCGATCGGAAGTACACCGATAAACTCATCTTT. It is translated as CACNPSDRKYTDKLIF.

This clone was seen at least ten times. The translation of this DNA and the TCRdb protein of a much larger clone differ at residue 5, probably owing to a read error; the protein shown here is translated from the DNA. The rearrangement uses TRDV2 and TRDJ3; D possibly corresponds to TRDD3 (5 bases). The CDR3 spans 20 residues. The V end lost 3 bases, the J end lost 0 bases, and 20 bases lay between the germline ends. Germline V gene lookup returns CDR1 GEAIGNYY and CDR2 EKD. CDR3 loop: CACDALGTTNGSWDTRQMFF. The CDR3 DNA reads TGTGCCTGTGACGCCTTGGGGACCACGAACGGCTCCTGGGACACCCGACAGATGTTTTTC.

This clone was seen once. The V gene lacks a call, and TRDJ1 is the J gene; the table's D call of TRDD3 was not tested on the DNA. The CDR3 is made up of 17 amino acids. CDR3 sequence reads: CALGPPSVKGYTDKLIF. In DNA, the CDR3 is TGTGCTCTTGGGCCCCCTTCCGTAAAGGGATACACCGATAAACTCATCTTT.

This clone has only a few counts. This DNA translates differently at residue 9 from the TCRdb protein, which is that of a much larger clone; a read error is likely, and the protein shown is the DNA's own translation. V and J are TRDV2 and TRDJ1; 7 bases are shared with TRDD3. Trimming at V came to 3 bases and at J to 3 bases, leaving 6 bases not matched to a gene. Germline CDR1 GEAIGNYY, CDR2 EKD. This CDR3 has 14 residues. CDR3 DNA: TGTGCCTGTGACCCGTGGGGGAACGCCGATAAACTCATCTTT. Translating gives CACDPWGNADKLIF.

This clone was seen a few times. This is likely an artifact of a read error, given a far larger clone one base away. Different DNA sequences within this sample yield the same CDR3. The chain employs TRDV2 and TRDJ3; 9 bases align to TRDD3. The CDR3 sequence is 20 residues long. Looked up from germline, CDR1 is GEAIGNYY and CDR2 is EKD. The CDR3 reads CACDPIVLGESSWDTRQMFF. The CDR3 DNA sequence: TGTGCCTGTGATCCCATTGTACTGGGGGAAAGCTCCTGGGACACCCGGCAGATGTTTTTC.

This clone was recorded at least ten times. The chain has TRDV2 and TRDJ1, with 7 bases fitting TRDD3. The CDR3 is made up of 16 amino acids. With V trimmed by 5 bases and J by 0 bases, 11 bases remained unmatched. CDR1 GEAIGNYY and CDR2 EKD come from the germline V gene. The CDR3 sequence: CACGTTGEINTDKLIF. The CDR3 DNA reads TGTGCCTGTGGCACAACTGGGGAGATTAACACCGATAAACTCATCTTT.

About this clone itself: TCRdb's listed protein matches a much larger clone and diverges from this DNA's translation at residue 9, likely through a read error; the protein shown comes from the DNA. The chain links TRDV2 to TRDJ1; 7 nucleotides match TRDD3. Germline CDR1 and CDR2: GEAIGNYY and EKD. This CDR3 is built from 20 residues. Trimming at V came to 0 bases and at J to 0 bases, leaving 18 bases not matched to a gene. The CDR3 region is CACDTLRVYGGHEYTDKLIF. CDR3 coding DNA: TGTGCCTGTGACACCCTGAGGGTTTATGGGGGACACGAGTACACCGATAAACTCATCTTT.

This sequence joins TRDV1 and TRDJ1, with 10 nucleotides matching TRDD3. The J gene is absent in TCRdb and was assigned here via DNA matching to germline. Germline V gene lookup returns CDR1 TSWWSYY and CDR2 QGS. The CDR3 spans 23 residues. V dropped 1 base and J dropped 0; count of bases not matched to a gene: 23. The CDR3 is CALGERTPPLSTGGFQYTDKLIF. The CDR3 region has the DNA TGTGCTCTTGGGGAACGGACCCCACCCCTCTCTACTGGGGGATTCCAGTACACCGATAAACTCATCTTT.